This T cell receptor beta chain was identified in a study of OX40 agonist ivuxolimab in advanced cancers. Study-level points and caveats: Patients with a partial response at 0.1-3.0 mg/kg had among the lowest clonal expansion.

In the case of this clone: Its antigen remains unknown.

Clones were read by immunoSEQ multiplex PCR, and TCRdb kept only the in-frame ones, dropping some. Of 81,000 or so clones listed, 88% were seen once; the top ten hold about 0.45%. Trimming took off 3 bases at V and 8 bases at J, with 13 bases between the two ends. Germline CDR1 and CDR2: KGHSH and LQKENI. The CDR3 covers 13 residues. The rearrangement uses TRBV18 and TRBJ1-1; D gene ambiguous. Here the sequenced sample was CD4+ or CD8+ T cells sorted from blood, taken in a trial of the OX40 agonist ivuxolimab. The TCR comes from an adult with an advanced solid tumor such as melanoma, head and neck, liver or kidney cancer. CDR3 region: CASSPPPEKEAFF. The CDR3 nucleotides read TGTGCCAGCTCACCCCCGCCGGAGAAGGAAGCTTTCTTT.